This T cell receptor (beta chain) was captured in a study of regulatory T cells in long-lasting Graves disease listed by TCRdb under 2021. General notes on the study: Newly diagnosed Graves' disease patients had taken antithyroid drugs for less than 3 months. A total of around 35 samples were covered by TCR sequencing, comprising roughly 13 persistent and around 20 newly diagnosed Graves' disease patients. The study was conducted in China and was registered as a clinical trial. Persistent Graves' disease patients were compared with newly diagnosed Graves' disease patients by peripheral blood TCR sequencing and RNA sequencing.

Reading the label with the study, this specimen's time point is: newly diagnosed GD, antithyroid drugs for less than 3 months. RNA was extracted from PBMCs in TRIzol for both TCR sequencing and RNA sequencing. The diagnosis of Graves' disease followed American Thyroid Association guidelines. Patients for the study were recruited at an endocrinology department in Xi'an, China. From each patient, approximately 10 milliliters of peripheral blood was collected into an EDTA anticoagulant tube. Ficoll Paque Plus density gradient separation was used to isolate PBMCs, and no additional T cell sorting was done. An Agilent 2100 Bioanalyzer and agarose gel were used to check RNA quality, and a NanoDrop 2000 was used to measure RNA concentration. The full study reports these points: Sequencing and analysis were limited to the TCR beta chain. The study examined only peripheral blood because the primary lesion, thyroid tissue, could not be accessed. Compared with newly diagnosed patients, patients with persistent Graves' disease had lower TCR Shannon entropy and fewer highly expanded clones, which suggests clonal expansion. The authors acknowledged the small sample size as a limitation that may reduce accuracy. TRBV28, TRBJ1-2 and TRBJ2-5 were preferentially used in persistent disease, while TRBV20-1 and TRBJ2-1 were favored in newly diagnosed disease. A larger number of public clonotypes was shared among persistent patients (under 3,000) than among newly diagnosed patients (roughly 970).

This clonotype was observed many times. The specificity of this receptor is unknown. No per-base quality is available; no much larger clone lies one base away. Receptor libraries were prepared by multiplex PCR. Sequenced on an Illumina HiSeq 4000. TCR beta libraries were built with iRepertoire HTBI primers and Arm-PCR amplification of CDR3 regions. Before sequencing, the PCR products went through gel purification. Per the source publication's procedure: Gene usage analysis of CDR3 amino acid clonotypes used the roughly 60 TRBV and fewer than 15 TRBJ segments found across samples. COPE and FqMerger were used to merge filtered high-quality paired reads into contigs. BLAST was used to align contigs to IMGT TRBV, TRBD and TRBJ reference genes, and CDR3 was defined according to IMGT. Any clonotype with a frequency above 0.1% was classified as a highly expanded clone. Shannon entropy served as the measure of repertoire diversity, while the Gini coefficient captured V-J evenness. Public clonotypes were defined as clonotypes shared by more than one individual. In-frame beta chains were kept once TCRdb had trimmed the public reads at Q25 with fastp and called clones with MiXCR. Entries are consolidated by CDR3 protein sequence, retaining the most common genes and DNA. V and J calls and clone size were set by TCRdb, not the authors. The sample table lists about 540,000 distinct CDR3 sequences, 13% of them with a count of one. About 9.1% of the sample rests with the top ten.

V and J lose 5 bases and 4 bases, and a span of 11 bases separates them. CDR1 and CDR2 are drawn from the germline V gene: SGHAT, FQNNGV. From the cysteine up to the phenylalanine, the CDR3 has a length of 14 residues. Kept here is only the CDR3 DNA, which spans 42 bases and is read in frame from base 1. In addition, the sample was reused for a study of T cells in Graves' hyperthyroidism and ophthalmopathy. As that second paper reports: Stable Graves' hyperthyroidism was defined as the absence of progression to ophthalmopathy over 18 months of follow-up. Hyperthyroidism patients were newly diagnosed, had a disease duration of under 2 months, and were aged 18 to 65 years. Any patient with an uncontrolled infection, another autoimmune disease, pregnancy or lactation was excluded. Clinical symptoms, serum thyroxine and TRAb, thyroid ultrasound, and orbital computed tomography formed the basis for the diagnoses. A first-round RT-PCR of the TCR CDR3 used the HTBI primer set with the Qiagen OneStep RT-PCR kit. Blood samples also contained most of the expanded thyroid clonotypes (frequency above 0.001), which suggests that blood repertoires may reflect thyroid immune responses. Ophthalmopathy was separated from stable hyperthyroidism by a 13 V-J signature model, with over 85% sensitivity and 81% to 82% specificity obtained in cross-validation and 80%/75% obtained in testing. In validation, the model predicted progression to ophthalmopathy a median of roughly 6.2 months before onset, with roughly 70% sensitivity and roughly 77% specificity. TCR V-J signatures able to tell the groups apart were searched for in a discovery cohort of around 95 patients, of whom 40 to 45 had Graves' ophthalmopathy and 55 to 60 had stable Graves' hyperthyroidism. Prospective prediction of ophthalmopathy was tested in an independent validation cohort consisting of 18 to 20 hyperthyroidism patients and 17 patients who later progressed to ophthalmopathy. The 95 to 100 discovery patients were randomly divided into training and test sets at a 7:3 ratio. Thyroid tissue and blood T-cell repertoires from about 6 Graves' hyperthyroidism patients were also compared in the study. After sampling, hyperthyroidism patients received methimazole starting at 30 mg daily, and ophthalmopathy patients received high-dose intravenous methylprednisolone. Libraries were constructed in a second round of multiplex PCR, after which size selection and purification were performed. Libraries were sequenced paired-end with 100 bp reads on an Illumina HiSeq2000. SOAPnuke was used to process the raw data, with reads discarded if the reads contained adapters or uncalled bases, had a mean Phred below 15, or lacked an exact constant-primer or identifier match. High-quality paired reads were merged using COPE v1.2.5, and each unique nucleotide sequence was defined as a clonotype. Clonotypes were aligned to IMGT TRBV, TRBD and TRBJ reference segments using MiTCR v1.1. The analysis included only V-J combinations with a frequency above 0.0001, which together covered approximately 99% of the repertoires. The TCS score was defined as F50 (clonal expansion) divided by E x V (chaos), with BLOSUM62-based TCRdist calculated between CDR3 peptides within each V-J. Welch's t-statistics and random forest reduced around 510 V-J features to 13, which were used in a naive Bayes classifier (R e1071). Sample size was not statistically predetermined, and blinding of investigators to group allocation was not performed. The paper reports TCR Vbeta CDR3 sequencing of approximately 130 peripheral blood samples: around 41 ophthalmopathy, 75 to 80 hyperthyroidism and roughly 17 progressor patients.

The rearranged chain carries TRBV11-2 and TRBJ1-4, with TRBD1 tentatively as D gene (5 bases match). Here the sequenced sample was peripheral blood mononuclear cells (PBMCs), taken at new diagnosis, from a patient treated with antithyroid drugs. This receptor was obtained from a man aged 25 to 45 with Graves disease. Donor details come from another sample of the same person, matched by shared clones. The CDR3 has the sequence CASSRGGDNEKLFF. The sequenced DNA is TGTGCCAGCAGCCGTGGGGGGGATAATGAAAAACTGTTTTTT.